This TCR beta chain appears in the sequencing data of a study of cytomegalovirus exposure and HLA in healthy donors. Overall study context: In a later analysis, it was reported that the 120 or so validation repertoires had been produced on the same platform as the 690 or so repertoires belonging to the first cohort.

Here immunoSEQ multiplex PCR was the method, and the copy in TCRdb shows in-frame clones only, minus some. The sample gives 100,000 or so clones, approximately 84% of which show up once; around 6.3% is in the top ten. The CDR3 has 13 amino acids. From germline, CDR1 is SGHNT and CDR2 YENEEA. The J segment lost 15 bases and the V segment lost 5 bases, leaving 9 bases of the junction unmatched. Study conclusions and caveats: The CMV antigen specificity of a few CMV-associated chains was confirmed through in vitro analysis. According to the study, roughly 160 TCR beta chains were cytomegalovirus-associated.

Concerning this clone itself: Its antigen is as yet unknown.

This sequence originates from a man aged 18 to 29 in good health and CMV-seropositive. Sequencing used PBMCs. The chain combines TRBV11-3 with TRBJ2-1, with 11 bases fitting TRBD2. CDR3 coding DNA: TGTGCCAGCAGCGAACATAGCGGGAGGGTACTGTTCTTC. This encodes CASSEHSGRVLFF.